Listed below are T cell receptor beta chains from one sample, sequenced in a study of blood T cell repertoires in COVID-19. Produced via immunoSEQ multiplex PCR; TCRdb's table is partial and in-frame only. This sample yields more than 200,000 clones, of which around 90% are seen a single time; roughly 5% belongs to the top ten. The sample taken for sequencing was peripheral blood. The receptors shown here come from a woman in her sixties or seventies with COVID-19, enrolled during active disease. Both conserved end residues are part of each CDR3. For some rows the clone size is stated as once, few or many, or as a class when expanded; others skip it.

J | length | size | V | CDR3
TRBJ2-1 | 18 | once | TRBV3-1/TRBV3-2 | CASSQRYQGRGSYNEQFF
TRBJ2-6 | 19 | few | TRBV13 | CASSSPRDRDPSGANVLTF
TRBJ1-5 | 12 | . | TRBV30 | CAWSSGRQPQHF
TRBJ1-3 | 15 | . | TRBV7-6 | CASSLDTSSGNTIYF
TRBJ1-2 | 8 | . | TRBV30 | CASGGRTF
TRBJ1-1 | 13 | . | TRBV7-2 | CASSSYRGGRAFF
TRBJ1-2 | 15 | . | TRBV19 | CASTPGQAYNYGYTF
TRBJ1-2 | 13 | . | TRBV27 | CASSLRQAYGYTF
TRBJ2-1 | 14 | . | TRBV2 | CASNAQGRRNEQFF
TRBJ1-2 | 14 | . | TRBV7-9 | CASSPRGTNYGYTF
TRBJ2-7 | 16 | . | TRBV9 | CASSTHTSGGGDEQYF
TRBJ2-7 | 14 | . | TRBV9 | CASSLRTGGYEQYF
TRBJ1-2 | 14 | . | TRBV10-3 | CAISGSVLDYGYTF
TRBJ1-3 | 14 | . | TRBV4-2 | CASSQTGTGNTIYF
TRBJ2-7 | 13 | . | TRBV10-1 | CASSDARNYEQYF
TRBJ2-3 | 16 | once | TRBV24-1 | CATSDPTGPTPDTQYF
TRBJ1-6 | 14 | . | TRBV27 | CASSSGRTGLPLHF
TRBJ1-5 | 15 | once | TRBV7-2 | CASSELTGANQPQHF
TRBJ1-2 | 13 | . | TRBV7-2 | CASSPRGLYGYTF
TRBJ1-1 | 13 | . | TRBV5-1 | CASSQQGNTEAFF
TRBJ2-7 | 16 | once | TRBV4-1 | CASSQYSGLRTYEQYF
TRBJ2-2 | 16 | . | TRBV7-3 | CASSVNRGTNTGELFF
TRBJ2-1 | 11 | . | TRBV20-1 | CSANLLYEQFF
TRBJ2-2 | 16 | . | TRBV5-1 | CASSSRVLIVTGELFF
TRBJ2-1 | 15 | . | TRBV10-3 | CAIRQTSGSLTEQFF
TRBJ2-5 | 14 | . | TRBV6-5 | CASSYSGGRETQYF
TRBJ2-7 | 14 | . | TRBV6-6 | CASSYPDKSYEQYF
TRBJ1-5 | 14 | . | TRBV6-2/TRBV6-3 | CASSRGQGHQPQHF
TRBJ1-1 | 13 | . | TRBV28 | CASSLNRDTEAFF
TRBJ1-3 | 15 | . | TRBV6-1 | CASSHDRVSGNTIYF
TRBJ2-5 | 17 | . | TRBV7-7 | CASRPGLAGAGSETQYF
TRBJ2-3 | 15 | . | TRBV20-1 | CSASQPLGGTDTQYF
TRBJ2-3 | 15 | . | TRBV6-1 | CASSEAGRTIATQYF
TRBJ1-1 | 11 | . | TRBV18 | CASSPRDEAFF
TRBJ2-1 | 15 | . | TRBV3-1/TRBV3-2 | CASSRDGRATNEQFF
TRBJ2-3 | 17 | once | TRBV5-1 | CASSLGEGTRRTDTQYF
TRBJ1-2 | 16 | . | TRBV6-5 | CASSSAPRRSNYGYTF
TRBJ1-2 | 12 | . | TRBV14 | CASSSGGYGYTF
TRBJ2-7 | 17 | few | TRBV18 | CASSPPIGDSSSYEQYF
TRBJ1-1 | 15 | . | TRBV18 | CASSPLDRGNTEAFF
TRBJ2-5 | 14 | . | TRBV5-4 | CASSLVNSVETQYF
TRBJ2-7 | 15 | . | TRBV27 | CASSETGGIPYEQYF
TRBJ2-7 | 13 | . | TRBV15 | CATSRVPAAEQYF
TRBJ2-2 | 16 | medium-sized | TRBV25-1 | CASSERESPSRGELFF